These 9 T cell receptor beta chains came from one sample sequenced in a study of OX40 agonist ivuxolimab in advanced cancers. TCRdb's table, derived via immunoSEQ multiplex PCR, lists solely in-frame clones and lacks some. The sample includes fewer than 95,000 clones, more than 80% of them seen just once. Material: CD4+ or CD8+ T cells sorted from blood, obtained in a trial of the OX40 agonist ivuxolimab. These receptors were collected from an adult with an advanced solid tumor such as melanoma, head and neck, liver or kidney cancer.

J is TRBJ1-2 and V is TRBV19; 7 positions agree with TRBD1. Germline loops: CDR1 LNHDA, CDR2 SQIVND (reference sequence). V lost 5 bases, J lost 8 bases, and 14 bases stayed unmatched. The CDR3 loop spans 15 amino acids. The CDR3 sequence is CASSRQGTLGEGYTF. The CDR3 DNA reads as TGTGCCAGTAGTCGACAGGGCACCCTGGGGGAAGGCTACACCTTC.

The chain has TRBV7-2 and TRBJ2-3; 7 nucleotides agree with TRBD1. The CDR3 is made up of 14 amino acids. J gave up 5 bases and V 0 bases, and 2 bases lay outside the gene matches. Germline loops: CDR1 SGHTA, CDR2 FQGNSA. The DNA for the CDR3 is TGTGCCAGCAGCTTAGCGGGACAGAAAGATACGCAGTATTTT. Amino acid sequence: CASSLAGQKDTQYF.

The V and J genes are TRBV16 and TRBJ1-1; the D is unclear. The CDR3 contains 14 residues. The V end lost 3 bases, the J end lost 1 base, and 9 bases lay between the germline ends. Germline V lookup: CDR1 KGHSY, CDR2 FQNENV. CDR3 in amino acids: CASSHEHQNTEAFF. For the CDR3, the DNA is TGTGCCAGCAGCCACGAACATCAGAACACTGAAGCTTTCTTT.

The V gene is TRBV11-3, the J gene TRBJ1-1; D is unclear. Germline CDR1 and CDR2: SGHNT and YENEEA. CDR3 length: 12 residues. Trimming pared 3 bases from V and 5 bases from J, leaving 7 bases between. Written as DNA, the CDR3 is TGTGCCAGCAGCTTTTGGCGAACTGAAGCTTTCTTT. It is translated as CASSFWRTEAFF. Together with reference TRBV11-3 and TRBJ1-1, the CDR3 gives the full variable domain: EAGVVQSPRYKIIEKKQPVAFWCNPISGHNTLYWYLQNLGQGPELLIRYENEEAVDDSQLPKDRFSAERLKGVDSTLKIQPAELGDSAVYLCASSFWRTEAFFGQGTRLTVV.

The chain is built from TRBV21-1 and TRBJ1-3. TRBV21-1 is a pseudogene segment. The CDR3 has 16 residues. This CDR3 reads CASRRDGKPSGNTIYF. As DNA, the CDR3 is TGTGCCAGCAGACGCGACGGTAAGCCCTCTGGAAACACCATATATTTT.

A few counts support this clone. The chain couples TRBV5-1 to TRBJ2-3; 7 nucleotides agree with TRBD2. This CDR3 comprises 15 residues. The germline V gene encodes CDR1 SGHRS and CDR2 YFSETQ. V lost 5 bases and J lost 2; bases outside the gene matches: 8. The CDR3 loop is CASRGGPKATDTQYF. The CDR3 nucleotides are TGCGCCAGCAGGGGAGGGCCCAAAGCCACAGATACGCAGTATTTT.

J is TRBJ2-7 and V is TRBV2, with no clear D. The CDR3 spans 12 residues. The germline V gene has CDR1 SNHLY and CDR2 FYNNEI. V lost 10 bases and J lost 1, with 11 bases in between. CDR3 nucleotides: TGTGCCACTTCCAGGTTATCCTACGAGCAGTACTTC. It codes for CATSRLSYEQYF.

This rearrangement joins TRBV18 to TRBJ2-2; TRBD1 is a possible D gene (5 bases). V lost 1 base and J 5 bases, leaving 11 bases between the germline ends. The CDR3 length is 15 residues. Germline V gene data show CDR1 as KGHSH and CDR2 as LQKENI. This chain's CDR3 is CASSPQGWRTGELFF. The CDR3 DNA reads as TGTGCCAGCTCACCACAGGGGTGGAGAACCGGGGAGCTGTTTTTT.

This chain uses TRBV5-4 with TRBJ2-3; weak D call: TRBD1 (5 bases). From germline, CDR1 is SGHNT and CDR2 YYREEE (reference sequence). V dropped 4 bases and J dropped 4 bases, with 13 bases sitting between them. The CDR3 runs 14 residues. In DNA, the CDR3 is TGTGCCAGCAGCAAACCAGGGAAGGCAGATACGCAGTATTTT. It specifies CASSKPGKADTQYF.